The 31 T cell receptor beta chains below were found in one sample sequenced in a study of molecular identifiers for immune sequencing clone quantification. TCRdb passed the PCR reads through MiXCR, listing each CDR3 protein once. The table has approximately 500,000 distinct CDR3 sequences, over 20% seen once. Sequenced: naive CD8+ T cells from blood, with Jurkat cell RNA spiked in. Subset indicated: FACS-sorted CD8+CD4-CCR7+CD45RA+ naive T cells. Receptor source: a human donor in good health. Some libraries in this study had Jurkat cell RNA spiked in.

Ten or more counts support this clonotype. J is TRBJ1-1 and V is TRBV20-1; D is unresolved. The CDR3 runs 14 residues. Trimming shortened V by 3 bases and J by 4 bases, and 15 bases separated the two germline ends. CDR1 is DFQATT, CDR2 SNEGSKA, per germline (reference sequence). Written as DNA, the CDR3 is TGCAGTGCTAGTTGGACGGCCATGAGCACTGAAGCTTTCTTT. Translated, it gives CSASWTAMSTEAFF.

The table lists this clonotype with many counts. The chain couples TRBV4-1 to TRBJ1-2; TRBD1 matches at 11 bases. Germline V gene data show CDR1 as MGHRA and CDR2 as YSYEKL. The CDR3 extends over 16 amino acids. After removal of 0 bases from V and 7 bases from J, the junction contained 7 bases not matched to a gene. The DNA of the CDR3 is TGCGCCAGCAGCCAAGATGAGGGGACAGGGGGTCGTGGCTACACCTTC. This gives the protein CASSQDEGTGGRGYTF.

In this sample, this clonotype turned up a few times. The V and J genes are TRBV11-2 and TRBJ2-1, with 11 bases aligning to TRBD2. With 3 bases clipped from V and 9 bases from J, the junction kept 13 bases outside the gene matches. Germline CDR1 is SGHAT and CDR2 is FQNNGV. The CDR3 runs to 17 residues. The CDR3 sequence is CASSFGTGLAGGGEQFF. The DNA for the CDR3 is TGTGCCAGCAGCTTTGGGACGGGGCTAGCGGGGGGAGGTGAGCAGTTCTTC.

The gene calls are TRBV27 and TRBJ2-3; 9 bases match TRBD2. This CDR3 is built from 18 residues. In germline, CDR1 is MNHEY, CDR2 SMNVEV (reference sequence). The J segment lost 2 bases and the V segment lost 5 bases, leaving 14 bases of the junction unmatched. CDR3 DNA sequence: TGTGCCAGCAGTACCGGCCTGAGGGCGGGAGGGGTCACAGATACGCAGTATTTT. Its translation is CASSTGLRAGGVTDTQYF.

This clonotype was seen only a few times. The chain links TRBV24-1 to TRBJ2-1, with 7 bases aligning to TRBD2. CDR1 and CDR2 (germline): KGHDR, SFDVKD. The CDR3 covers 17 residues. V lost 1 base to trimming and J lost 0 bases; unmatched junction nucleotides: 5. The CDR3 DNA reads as TGTGCCACCAGTGATTTTGGGACTACGGGCTCCTACAATGAGCAGTTCTTC. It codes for CATSDFGTTGSYNEQFF.

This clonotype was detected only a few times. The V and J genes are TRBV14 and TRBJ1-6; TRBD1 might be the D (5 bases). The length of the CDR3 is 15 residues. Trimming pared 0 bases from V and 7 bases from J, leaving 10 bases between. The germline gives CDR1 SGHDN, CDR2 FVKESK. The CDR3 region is CASSQDWGDNSPLHF. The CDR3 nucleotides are TGTGCCAGCAGCCAAGATTGGGGGGACAATTCACCCCTCCACTTT.

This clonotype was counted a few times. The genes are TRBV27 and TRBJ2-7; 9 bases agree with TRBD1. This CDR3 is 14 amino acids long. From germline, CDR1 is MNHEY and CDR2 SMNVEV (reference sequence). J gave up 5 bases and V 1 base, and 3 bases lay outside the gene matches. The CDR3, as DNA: TGTGCCAGCAGTTTATGGGGACAGGGTAACGAGCAGTACTTC. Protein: CASSLWGQGNEQYF.

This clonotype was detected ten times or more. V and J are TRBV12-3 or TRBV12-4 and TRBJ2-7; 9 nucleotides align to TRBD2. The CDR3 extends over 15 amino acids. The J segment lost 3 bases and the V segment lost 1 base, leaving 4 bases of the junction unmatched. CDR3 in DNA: TGTGCCAGCAGTTTAGTTCTAGCGGGAAGCTACGAGCAGTACTTC. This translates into CASSLVLAGSYEQYF.

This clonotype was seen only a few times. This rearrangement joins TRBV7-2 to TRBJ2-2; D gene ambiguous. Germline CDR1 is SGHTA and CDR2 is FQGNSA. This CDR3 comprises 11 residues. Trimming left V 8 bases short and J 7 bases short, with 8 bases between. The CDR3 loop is CASLFVGELFF. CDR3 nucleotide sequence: TGTGCCAGCCTCTTTGTCGGGGAGCTGTTTTTT.

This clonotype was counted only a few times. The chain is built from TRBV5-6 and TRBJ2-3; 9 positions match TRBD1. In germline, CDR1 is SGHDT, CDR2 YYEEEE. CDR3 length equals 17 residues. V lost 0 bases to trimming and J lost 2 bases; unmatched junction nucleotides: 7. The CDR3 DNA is TGTGCCAGCAGCTTGGTTCCGACAGGGGGTTTCACAGATACGCAGTATTTT. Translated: CASSLVPTGGFTDTQYF.

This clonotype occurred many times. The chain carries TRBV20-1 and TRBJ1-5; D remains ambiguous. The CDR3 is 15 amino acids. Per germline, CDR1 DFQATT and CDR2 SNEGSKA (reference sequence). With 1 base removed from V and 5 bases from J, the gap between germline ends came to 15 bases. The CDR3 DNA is TGCAGTGCTAGAGGAGGGTTCGGGCCGGATCAGCCCCAGCATTTT. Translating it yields CSARGGFGPDQPQHF.

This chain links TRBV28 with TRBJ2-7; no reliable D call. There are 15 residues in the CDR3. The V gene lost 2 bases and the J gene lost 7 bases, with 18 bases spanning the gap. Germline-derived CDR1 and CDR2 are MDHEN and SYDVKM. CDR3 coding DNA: TGTGCCAGCAGTTTAAACCCCGACGGGCGACGGGAGCAGTACTTC. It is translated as CASSLNPDGRREQYF.

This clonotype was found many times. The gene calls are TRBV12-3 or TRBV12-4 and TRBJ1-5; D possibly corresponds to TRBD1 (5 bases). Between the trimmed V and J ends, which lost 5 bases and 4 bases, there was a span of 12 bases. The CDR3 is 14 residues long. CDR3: CASSDGTVNQPQHF. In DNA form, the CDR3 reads TGTGCCAGCAGTGATGGGACCGTAAATCAGCCCCAGCATTTT.

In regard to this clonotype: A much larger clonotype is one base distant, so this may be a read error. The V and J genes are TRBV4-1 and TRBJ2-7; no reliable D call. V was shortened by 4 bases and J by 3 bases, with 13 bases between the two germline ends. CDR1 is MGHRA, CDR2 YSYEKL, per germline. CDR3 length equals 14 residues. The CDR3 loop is CASSRAVSFYEQYF. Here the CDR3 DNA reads TGCGCCAGCAGCCGAGCCGTCAGTTTCTACGAGCAGTACTTC.

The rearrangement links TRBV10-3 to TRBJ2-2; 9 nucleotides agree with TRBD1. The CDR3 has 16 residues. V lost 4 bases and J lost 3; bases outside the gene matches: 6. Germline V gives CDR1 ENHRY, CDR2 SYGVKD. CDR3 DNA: TGTGCCATCAGTGGGGACAGGGTATGGGACACCGGGGAGCTGTTTTTT. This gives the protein CAISGDRVWDTGELFF.

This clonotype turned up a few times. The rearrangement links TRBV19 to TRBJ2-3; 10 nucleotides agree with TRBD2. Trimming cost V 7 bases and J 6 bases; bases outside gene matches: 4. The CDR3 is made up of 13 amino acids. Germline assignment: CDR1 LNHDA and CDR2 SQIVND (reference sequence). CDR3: CASTAGLADTQYF. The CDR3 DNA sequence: TGTGCCAGTACTGCGGGACTAGCGGATACGCAGTATTTT.

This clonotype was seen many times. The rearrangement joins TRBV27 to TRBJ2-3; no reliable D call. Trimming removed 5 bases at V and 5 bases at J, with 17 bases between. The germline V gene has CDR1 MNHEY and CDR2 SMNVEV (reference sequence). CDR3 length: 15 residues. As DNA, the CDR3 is TGTGCCAGCAGTCCAATTCCCCCCCCACGAGATACGCAGTATTTT. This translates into CASSPIPPPRDTQYF.

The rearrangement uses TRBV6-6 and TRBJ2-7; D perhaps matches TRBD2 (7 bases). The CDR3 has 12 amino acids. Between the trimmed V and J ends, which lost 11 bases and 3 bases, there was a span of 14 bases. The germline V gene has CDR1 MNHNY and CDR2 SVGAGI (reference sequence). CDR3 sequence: CALGGDNYEQYF. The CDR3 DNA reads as TGTGCCTTAGGGGGGGATAACTACGAGCAGTACTTC.

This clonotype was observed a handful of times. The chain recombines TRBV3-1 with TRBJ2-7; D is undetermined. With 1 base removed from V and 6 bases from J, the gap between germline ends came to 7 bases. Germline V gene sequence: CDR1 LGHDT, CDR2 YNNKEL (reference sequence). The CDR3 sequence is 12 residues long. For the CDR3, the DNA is TGTGCCAGCAGCCAAGGAGCCGCCGAGCAGTACTTC. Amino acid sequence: CASSQGAAEQYF.

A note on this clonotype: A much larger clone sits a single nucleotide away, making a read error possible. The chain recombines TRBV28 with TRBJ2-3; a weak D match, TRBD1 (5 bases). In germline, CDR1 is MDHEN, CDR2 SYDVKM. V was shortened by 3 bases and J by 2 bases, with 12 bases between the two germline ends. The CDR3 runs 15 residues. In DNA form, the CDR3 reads TGTGCCAGCAGTTTGGGGCTGATGTACACAGATACGCAGTATTTT. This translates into CASSLGLMYTDTQYF.

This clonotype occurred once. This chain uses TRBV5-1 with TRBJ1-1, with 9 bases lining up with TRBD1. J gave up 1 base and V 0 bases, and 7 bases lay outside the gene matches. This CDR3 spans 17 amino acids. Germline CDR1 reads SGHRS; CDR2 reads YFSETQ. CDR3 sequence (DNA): TGCGCCAGCAGCTTGGCGGGGGGGACAGGGACGAACACTGAAGCTTTCTTT. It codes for CASSLAGGTGTNTEAFF.

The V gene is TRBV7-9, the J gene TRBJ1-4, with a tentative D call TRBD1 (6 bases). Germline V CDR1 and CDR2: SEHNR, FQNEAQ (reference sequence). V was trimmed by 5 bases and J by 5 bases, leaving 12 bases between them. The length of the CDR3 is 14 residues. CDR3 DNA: TGTGCCAGCAGCCTGACAGGTCAAAATGAAAAACTGTTTTTT. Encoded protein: CASSLTGQNEKLFF.

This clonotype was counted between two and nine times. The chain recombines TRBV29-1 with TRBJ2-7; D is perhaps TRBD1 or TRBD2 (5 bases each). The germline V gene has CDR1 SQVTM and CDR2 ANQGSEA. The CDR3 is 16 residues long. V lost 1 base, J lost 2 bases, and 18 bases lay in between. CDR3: CSVEVVGRSTTYEQYF. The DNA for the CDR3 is TGCAGCGTTGAAGTCGTGGGACGGTCCACCACCTACGAGCAGTACTTC.

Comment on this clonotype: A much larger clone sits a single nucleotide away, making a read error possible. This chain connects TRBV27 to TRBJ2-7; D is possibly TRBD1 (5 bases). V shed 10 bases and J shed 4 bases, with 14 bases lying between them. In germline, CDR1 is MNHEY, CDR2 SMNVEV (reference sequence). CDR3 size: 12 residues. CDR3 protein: CATWTSVYEQYF. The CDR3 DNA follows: TGTGCCACCTGGACAAGTGTGTACGAGCAGTACTTC.

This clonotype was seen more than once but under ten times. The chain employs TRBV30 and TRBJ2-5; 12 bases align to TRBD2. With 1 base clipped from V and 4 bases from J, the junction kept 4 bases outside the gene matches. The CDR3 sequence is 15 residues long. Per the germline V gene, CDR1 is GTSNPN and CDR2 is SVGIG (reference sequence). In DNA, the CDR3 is TGTGCCTGGAGTGGTCTAGCGGGAGGGCGAGAGACCCAGTACTTC. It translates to CAWSGLAGGRETQYF.

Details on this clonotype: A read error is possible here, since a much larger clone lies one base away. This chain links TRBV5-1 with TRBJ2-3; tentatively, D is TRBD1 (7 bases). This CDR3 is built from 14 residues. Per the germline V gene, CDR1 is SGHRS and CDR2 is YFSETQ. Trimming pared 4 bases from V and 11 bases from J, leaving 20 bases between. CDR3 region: CASSPTRGALGQYF. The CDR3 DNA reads TGCGCCAGCAGCCCAACCAGGGGGGCCCTCGGGCAGTATTTT.

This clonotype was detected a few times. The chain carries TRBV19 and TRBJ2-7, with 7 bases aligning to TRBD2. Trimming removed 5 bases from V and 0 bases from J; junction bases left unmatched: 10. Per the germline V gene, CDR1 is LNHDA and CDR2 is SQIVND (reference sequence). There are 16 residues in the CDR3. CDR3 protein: CASSFSRGGGSYEQYF. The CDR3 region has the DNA TGTGCCAGTAGTTTCTCGCGAGGCGGGGGCTCCTACGAGCAGTACTTC.

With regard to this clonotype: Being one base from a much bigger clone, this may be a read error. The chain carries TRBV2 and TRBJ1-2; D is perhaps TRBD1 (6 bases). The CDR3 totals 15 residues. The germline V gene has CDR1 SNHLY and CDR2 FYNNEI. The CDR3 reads CTSILRQGPNYGYTF. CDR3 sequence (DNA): TGTACCAGCATTCTTCGGCAGGGGCCTAACTATGGCTACACCTTC.

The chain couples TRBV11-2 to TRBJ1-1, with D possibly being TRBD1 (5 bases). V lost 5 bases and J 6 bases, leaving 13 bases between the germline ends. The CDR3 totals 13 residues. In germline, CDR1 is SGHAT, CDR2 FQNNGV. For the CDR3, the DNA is TGTGCCAGCAGCACAGGACCCAAGGCTGAAGCTTTCTTT. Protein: CASSTGPKAEAFF.

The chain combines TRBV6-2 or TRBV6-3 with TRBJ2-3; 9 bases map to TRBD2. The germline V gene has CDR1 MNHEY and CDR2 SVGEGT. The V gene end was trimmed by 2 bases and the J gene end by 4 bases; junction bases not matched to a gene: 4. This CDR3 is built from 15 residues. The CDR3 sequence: CASSYGLAYADTQYF. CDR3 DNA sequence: TGTGCCAGCAGTTACGGACTAGCGTACGCAGATACGCAGTATTTT.

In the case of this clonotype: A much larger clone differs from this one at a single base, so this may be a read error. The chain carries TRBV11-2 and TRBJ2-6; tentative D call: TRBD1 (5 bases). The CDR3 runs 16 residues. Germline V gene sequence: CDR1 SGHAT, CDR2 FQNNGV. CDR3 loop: CASRLDWGAGANVLTF. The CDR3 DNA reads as TGTGCCAGCAGATTAGACTGGGGCGCAGGGGCCAACGTCCTGACTTTC.